One sample yielded the 26 T cell receptor beta chains listed below, sequenced in a study of blood T cell repertoires in COVID-19. TCRdb's copy holds only in-frame clones and misses some; the assay was immunoSEQ multiplex PCR. The top ten clones hold about 10% of a sample with about 370,000 clones, 70% to 90% of them seen once. Sequencing was done on a sample of peripheral blood. The receptor source for this set is a woman under 40 with COVID-19, enrolled during active disease.

The V call is TRBV25-1, the J call TRBJ2-3; D perhaps matches TRBD1 (6 bases). The CDR3 is made up of 15 amino acids. Looked up from germline, CDR1 is MGHDK and CDR2 is SYGVNS. V was trimmed by 8 bases and J by 1 base, leaving 16 bases between them. The CDR3 here is CASGTPGHRTDTQYF. DNA of the CDR3: TGTGCCAGCGGAACCCCGGGACACCGCACAGATACGCAGTATTTT.

The chain joins TRBV2 to TRBJ1-5; D is uncertain. The CDR3 length is 16 residues. V was trimmed by 5 bases and J by 4 bases, leaving 18 bases between them. CDR1 is SNHLY, CDR2 FYNNEI, per germline. CDR3 amino acids: CASSRVLPMGNQPQHF. As DNA, the CDR3 is TGTGCCAGCAGTCGGGTCCTCCCCATGGGTAATCAGCCCCAGCATTTT.

The chain is built from TRBV10-1 and TRBJ2-3; TRBD2 is a possible D gene (6 bases). Germline V CDR1 and CDR2: WNHNN, SYGVQD (reference sequence). The germline V and J ends were trimmed by 1 base and 1 base, with 12 bases remaining between them. This CDR3 has 16 amino acids. CDR3 DNA sequence: TGCGCCAGCAGTGAGTTCGGGAGAGGGGGCACAGATACGCAGTATTTT. This translates into CASSEFGRGGTDTQYF.

A remark on this clone: A much larger clone lies a single base off, so this may be a read error. V is TRBV7-9 and J is TRBJ1-3; possible D gene TRBD1, 5 bases. Trimming shortened V by 0 bases and J by 1 base, and 7 bases separated the two germline ends. The CDR3 loop spans 15 amino acids. Germline V gene data show CDR1 as SEHNR and CDR2 as FQNEAQ (reference sequence). This CDR3 reads CASSLAQGSGNTIYF. CDR3 nucleotide sequence: TGTGCCAGCAGCTTAGCCCAGGGATCTGGAAACACCATATATTTT.

The chain is built from TRBV29-1 and TRBJ2-5; 9 bases agree with TRBD2. The V segment lost 4 bases and the J segment 1 base; nucleotides outside the gene matches: 1. This CDR3 is built from 13 residues. Germline V CDR1 and CDR2: SQVTM, ANQGSEA. The CDR3 spells CSVGGLAQETQYF. In DNA, the CDR3 is TGCAGCGTTGGGGGACTAGCCCAAGAGACCCAGTACTTC.

The rearrangement uses TRBV19 and TRBJ1-1; D perhaps matches TRBD1 (6 bases). Germline V CDR1 and CDR2: LNHDA, SQIVND (reference sequence). The CDR3 covers 13 residues. The ends were cut back, 6 bases at V and 4 bases at J, with 12 bases in the middle. The CDR3, as DNA: TGTGCCAGTAGCGTCGGACAGCGCACTGAAGCTTTCTTT. Residues: CASSVGQRTEAFF.

This chain joins TRBV28 and TRBJ1-2; D is possibly TRBD1 (5 bases). The CDR3 is made up of 13 amino acids. The germline V and J ends were trimmed by 6 bases and 2 bases, with 10 bases remaining between them. Germline V gene data show CDR1 as MDHEN and CDR2 as SYDVKM. For the CDR3, the DNA is TGTGCCAGCAGCCGTACAGGAAACTATGGCTACACCTTC. Its translation is CASSRTGNYGYTF.

The V gene is TRBV7-3, the J gene TRBJ2-3; weak D call: TRBD1 (6 bases). Trimming shortened V by 5 bases and J by 0 bases, and 12 bases separated the two germline ends. Looked up from germline, CDR1 is SGHTA and CDR2 is FQGTGA. This CDR3 region has 15 residues. The CDR3 sequence is CASSPTGWSTDTQYF. CDR3 nucleotides: TGTGCCAGCAGCCCGACAGGTTGGAGCACAGATACGCAGTATTTT.

The chain carries TRBV4-1 and TRBJ2-3, with TRBD2 matching 8 bases. The junction had 8 bases not matched to a gene; V was cut back by 4 bases and J by 2 bases. The CDR3 extends over 16 amino acids. Germline-derived CDR1 and CDR2 are MGHRA and YSYEKL. Here the CDR3 reads CASSLLGGRHTDTQYF. As DNA, the CDR3 is TGCGCCAGCAGCCTTTTGGGCGGGAGGCACACAGATACGCAGTATTTT.

The genes are TRBV27 and TRBJ2-1, with a weak D call TRBD2 (6 bases). V was shortened by 1 base and J by 0 bases, with 7 bases between the two germline ends. The CDR3 contains 15 residues. The germline V gene has CDR1 MNHEY and CDR2 SMNVEV (reference sequence). The CDR3 DNA reads as TGTGCCAGCAGTTTATTGACTAGCTCCTACAATGAGCAGTTCTTC. This gives the protein CASSLLTSSYNEQFF.

The chain is built from TRBV9 and TRBJ2-7, with 9 bases aligning to TRBD2. Losses at the gene ends were 3 bases for V and 7 bases for J; bases not matched to a gene: 11. CDR3 length equals 15 residues. Germline CDR1 SGDLS, CDR2 YYNGEE. In DNA, the CDR3 is TGTGCCAGCAGCGCCCATGGTGCGGGGGGGATTGAGCAGTACTTC. Translation gives CASSAHGAGGIEQYF.

The chain combines TRBV7-8 with TRBJ1-1; TRBD1 is a possible D gene (5 bases). Trimming cost V 6 bases and J 11 bases, with 19 bases left between them. This CDR3 contains 13 residues. Germline V CDR1 and CDR2: SGHVS, FQNEAQ. The CDR3 coding sequence is TGTGCCAGCAGTTGGGCCCCTGACAGAGGCGCTTTCTTT. Translated, it gives CASSWAPDRGAFF.

J is TRBJ2-1 and V is TRBV2; 7 nucleotides agree with TRBD2. CDR3 length: 15 residues. CDR1 is SNHLY and CDR2 is FYNNEI in the germline V gene. J gave up 0 bases and V 3 bases, and 2 bases lay outside the gene matches. The CDR3 DNA reads TGTGCCAGCAGTGACGGCGGGAGCTCCTACAATGAGCAGTTCTTC. It specifies CASSDGGSSYNEQFF.

Note on this clone: This specimen includes other DNA sequences encoding the same CDR3. V usage is TRBV30 and J usage is TRBJ1-3; 7 bases are shared with TRBD1. CDR3 length: 15 residues. CDR1 and CDR2 from the germline V gene are GTSNPN and SVGIG (reference sequence). V lost 3 bases, J lost 0 bases, and 5 bases stayed unmatched. CDR3 sequence reads: CAWRRGQSSGNTIYF. The CDR3 DNA is TGTGCCTGGAGACGGGGACAGAGCTCTGGAAACACCATATATTTT.

This clone has a single count. The DNA of the CDR3 is TGTGCCAGCAGCTTAGATGACAGGGTGTTACCTGGGGCCAACGTCCTGACTTTC. Protein product: CASSLDDRVLPGANVLTF. This rearrangement joins TRBV11-2 to TRBJ2-6, with 7 bases identical to TRBD1. CDR1 is SGHAT and CDR2 is FQNNGV in the germline V gene. The CDR3 is 18 residues long. The V gene end was trimmed by 0 bases and the J gene end by 2 bases; junction bases not matched to a gene: 7. Combining the CDR3 with reference TRBV11-2 and TRBJ2-6 gives the whole variable domain EAGVAQSPRYKIIEKRQSVAFWCNPISGHATLYWYQQILGQGPKLLIQFQNNGVVDDSQLPKDRFSAERLKGVDSTLKIQPAKLEDSAVYLCASSLDDRVLPGANVLTFGAGSRLTVL.

The chain combines TRBV29-1 with TRBJ2-3; the match to TRBD1 covers 8 bases. This CDR3 has 15 residues. V dropped 5 bases and J dropped 1; count of bases not matched to a gene: 8. The V gene's germline CDR1 is SQVTM and CDR2 ANQGSEA. In DNA form, the CDR3 reads TGCAGCGTTACCGGACAGGGCGGCGGCACAGATACGCAGTATTTT. Residues: CSVTGQGGGTDTQYF.

Here the CDR3 reads CASAPAGLTRTQYF. The CDR3 bases are TGTGCTAGCGCACCGGCGGGCCTCACTAGGACCCAGTACTTC. This rearrangement joins TRBV5-6 to TRBJ2-5; possibly TRBD2 for D (5 bases). The CDR3 has 14 amino acids. CDR1 is SGHDT, CDR2 YYEEEE, per germline. Variable domain in full (rest from reference TRBV5-6 and TRBJ2-5): DAGVTQSPTHLIKTRGQQVTLRCSPKSGHDTVSWYQQALGQGPQFIFQYYEEEERQRGNFPDRFSGHQFPNYSSELNVNALLLGDSALYLCASAPAGLTRTQYFGPGTRLLVL.

The chain employs TRBV15 and TRBJ2-1, with D perhaps TRBD2 (6 bases). The CDR3 totals 16 residues. Looked up from germline, CDR1 is LNHNV and CDR2 is YYDKDF (reference sequence). V was trimmed by 1 base and J by 4 bases, leaving 14 bases between them. The CDR3 nucleotides are TGTGCCACCAGCAGAGTCGGACGGGAGCCATACAATGAGCAGTTCTTC. Its translation is CATSRVGREPYNEQFF. Complete variable domain (other parts from reference TRBV15 and TRBJ2-1): DAMVIQNPRYQVTQFGKPVTLSCSQTLNHNVMYWYQQKSSQAPKLLFHYYDKDFNNEADTPDNFQSRRPNTSFCFLDIRSPGLGDTAMYLCATSRVGREPYNEQFFGPGTRLTVL.

The rearrangement links TRBV4-1 to TRBJ2-1, with 8 bases identical to TRBD2. CDR3 length: 15 amino acids. Germline loops: CDR1 MGHRA, CDR2 YSYEKL. V dropped 8 bases and J dropped 3; count of bases not matched to a gene: 9. CDR3 sequence (DNA): TGCGCCAGCGGGATCGGACTAGCAGGCTACAATGAGCAGTTCTTC. Its protein product is CASGIGLAGYNEQFF.

The V call is TRBV5-1, the J call TRBJ2-3; 7 nucleotides match TRBD2. CDR1 is SGHRS and CDR2 is YFSETQ in the germline V gene. V lost 4 bases and J lost 4; bases outside the gene matches: 12. The CDR3 covers 16 residues. The CDR3 DNA reads as TGCGCCAGCAGCGCCGGGAGGCAGGGAGGACCAGATACGCAGTATTTT. This translates into CASSAGRQGGPDTQYF.

This chain joins TRBV28 and TRBJ1-1; no clear D. The V gene's germline CDR1 is MDHEN and CDR2 SYDVKM. The CDR3 loop spans 15 amino acids. V lost 4 bases and J 1 base, leaving 13 bases between the germline ends. The CDR3 region has the DNA TGTGCCAGCAGTTACCTTGAGTCGCCGAACACTGAAGCTTTCTTT. This encodes CASSYLESPNTEAFF. The full variable domain, completed using reference TRBV28 and TRBJ1-1, is DVKVTQSSRYLVKRTGEKVFLECVQDMDHENMFWYRQDPGLGLRLIYFSYDVKMKEKGDIPEGYSVSREKKERFSLILESASTNQTSMYLCASSYLESPNTEAFFGQGTRLTVV.

The chain combines TRBV6-2 or TRBV6-3 with TRBJ2-7, with 12 bases lining up with TRBD2. V lost 0 bases to trimming and J lost 0 bases; unmatched junction nucleotides: 6. CDR1 is MNHEY, CDR2 SVGEGT, per germline. The CDR3 runs to 18 residues. CDR3 in amino acids: CASSYSTSGRTFSYEQYF. The CDR3 nucleotides read TGTGCCAGCAGTTACTCCACTAGCGGGAGGACATTCTCCTACGAGCAGTACTTC.

The rearrangement joins TRBV7-2 to TRBJ1-4, with D uncertain. Germline V lookup: CDR1 SGHTA, CDR2 FQGNSA. This CDR3 has 18 amino acids. Trimming removed 2 bases from V and 3 bases from J, with 19 bases in between. The CDR3 here is CASSLFKFRSDSNEKLFF. The CDR3, as DNA: TGTGCCAGCAGCTTATTCAAGTTCCGTTCAGATTCTAATGAAAAACTGTTTTTT.

J is TRBJ2-1 and V is TRBV6-6, with TRBD2 matching over 8 bases. The V segment lost 5 bases and the J segment 0 bases; nucleotides outside the gene matches: 12. The CDR3 has 18 residues. CDR1 and CDR2 (germline): MNHNY, SVGAGI (reference sequence). The chain's CDR3 is CASSPRPSGRGSYNEQFF. The DNA for the CDR3 is TGTGCCAGCAGTCCACGGCCTAGCGGGCGGGGCTCCTACAATGAGCAGTTCTTC.

As regards this clone: Mismatch with germline at one junction end may stem from a read error. The chain recombines TRBV7-3 with TRBJ1-6, with 8 nucleotides matching TRBD1. The germline V gene encodes CDR1 SGHTA and CDR2 FQGTGA. CDR3 length: 15 amino acids. The CDR3 sequence: CASSLTGTGGSPLHF. The CDR3 region has the DNA TGTGCCAGCAGCCTAACGGGGACAGGCGGGTCACCCCTCCACTTT.

The chain carries TRBV9 and TRBJ2-1; D uncertain. The V end was cut by 4 bases, the J end by 8 bases, with 10 bases between. This CDR3 comprises 12 residues. The germline gives CDR1 SGDLS, CDR2 YYNGEE. In DNA form, the CDR3 reads TGTGCCAGCAGCCCCGGGTGGGATGAGCAGTTCTTC. Translated: CASSPGWDEQFF.